The 8 T cell receptor beta chains listed next were all sequenced from one sample in a study of ipilimumab plus nivolumab after autologous stem cell transplantation. Assay used: immunoSEQ multiplex PCR; TCRdb lists only in-frame clones, some missing. The table lists 9,500 to 15,000 clones, roughly three quarters of them singletons, with more than 25% in the top ten. Sequences were derived from PBMCs, sampled in a trial of ipilimumab plus nivolumab as post-transplant consolidation. These receptors all come from a male donor with diffuse large B-cell lymphoma.

V is TRBV27 and J is TRBJ1-2; no clear D. Per germline, CDR1 MNHEY and CDR2 SMNVEV (reference sequence). Trimming stripped 0 bases from V and 0 bases from J, with 8 bases between. The CDR3 is made up of 15 amino acids. The CDR3 DNA follows: TGTGCCAGCAGTTTATCGGTCAGTTCTAACTATGGCTACACCTTC. This encodes CASSLSVSSNYGYTF.

The chain carries TRBV4-1 and TRBJ2-7, with 11 bases matching TRBD2. Per germline, CDR1 MGHRA and CDR2 YSYEKL. This CDR3 has 16 residues. Losses at the gene ends were 2 bases for V and 1 base for J; bases not matched to a gene: 4. The DNA for the CDR3 is TGCGCCAGCAGCCAACTCCTAGCGGGAGGTTCCTACGAGCAGTACTTC. Protein product: CASSQLLAGGSYEQYF.

This chain connects TRBV11-1 to TRBJ2-3, with TRBD2 matching 9 bases. The V gene's germline CDR1 is SGHAT and CDR2 FQDESV (reference sequence). The length of the CDR3 is 16 residues. The V and J ends lost 0 bases and 3 bases, in that order; junction bases with no gene match: 4. CDR3 sequence reads: CASSLAGSGSTDTQYF. The CDR3 coding sequence is TGTGCCAGCAGCTTAGCCGGTAGCGGGAGTACAGATACGCAGTATTTT.

The chain carries TRBV2 and TRBJ2-1; 7 nucleotides agree with TRBD1. This CDR3 has 15 amino acids. V dropped 8 bases and J dropped 6; count of bases not matched to a gene: 13. Germline loops: CDR1 SNHLY, CDR2 FYNNEI. CDR3: CASEEGGGFSNEQFF. CDR3 bases: TGTGCCAGCGAAGAAGGGGGCGGATTTAGCAATGAGCAGTTCTTC.

This clone has just one count. The CDR3 coding sequence is TGTGCCAGCAGCCCACGACGGGTAAAGTACACCGGGGAGCTGTTTTTT. This codes for CASSPRRVKYTGELFF. The V gene is TRBV7-8, the J gene TRBJ2-2; D uncertain. The CDR3 runs to 16 residues. CDR1 is SGHVS and CDR2 is FQNEAQ in the germline V gene. V was trimmed by 5 bases and J by 3 bases, leaving 16 bases between them.

This sequence joins TRBV29-1 and TRBJ2-3, with no clear D. Germline lookup yields CDR1 SQVTM and CDR2 ANQGSEA. The CDR3 runs 14 residues. V lost 4 bases and J 4 bases, leaving 15 bases between the germline ends. The CDR3 sequence is CSVGRLLMSDTQYF. The CDR3 nucleotides read TGCAGCGTTGGCCGGCTCCTAATGTCAGATACGCAGTATTTT.

This CDR3 reads CASSYRGYEQYF. In DNA form, the CDR3 reads TGTGCCAGCAGTTACAGGGGGTACGAGCAGTACTTC. The genes are TRBV6-5 and TRBJ2-7; weak D call: TRBD1 (6 bases). Trimming left V 2 bases short and J 4 bases short, with 6 bases between. Germline V CDR1 and CDR2: MNHEY, SVGAGI. The CDR3 sequence is 12 residues long.

V is TRBV5-1 and J is TRBJ2-3; 8 bases match TRBD2. Germline V gene data show CDR1 as SGHRS and CDR2 as YFSETQ. CDR3 length: 15 amino acids. Trimming removed 2 bases from V and 3 bases from J; junction bases left unmatched: 5. The CDR3, as DNA: TGCGCCAGCAGCTTCACTAGCGGTCCGACAGATACGCAGTATTTT. Translation gives CASSFTSGPTDTQYF.